A selection of T cell receptor beta chains follows, all from one sample in a study of Ad26.COV2.S vaccination and SARS-CoV-2 variants. Here immunoSEQ multiplex PCR was the method, and the copy in TCRdb shows in-frame clones only, minus some. Seen here are over 400,000 clones, about 92% observed once, and the top ten hold around 4.5%. Here the sequenced sample was peripheral blood, taken in a trial of Ad26.COV2.S vaccine versus placebo. The receptors here all came from a person aged 18 to 65 who received the Ad26.COV2.S COVID-19 vaccine or a placebo. CDR3s include the opening cysteine and the closing phenylalanine or tryptophan. Fields, in order: CDR3 protein, CDR3 DNA, CDR3 length, D gene, clone size, J gene, V gene. A D gene is named only where the DNA matches it firmly. Some rows have no size entry. The others give once, few or many, or a class for an expanded clone.

CASSYRSEAFF,TGCGCCAGCAGCTACCGATCTGAAGCTTTCTTT,11,NA,NA,TRBJ1-1,TRBV5-1
CASSILRLAEMGNTGELFF,TGTGCCAGTAGTATTTTGCGGCTAGCGGAGATGGGGAACACCGGGGAGCTGTTTTTT,19,TRBD2,NA,TRBJ2-2,TRBV19
CASRSGGANTGELFF,TGTGCCAGTAGATCTGGCGGAGCGAACACCGGGGAGCTGTTTTTT,15,NA,NA,TRBJ2-2,TRBV19
CSVASGTSGDYEQYF,TGCAGCGTTGCGTCCGGGACTAGCGGAGACTACGAGCAGTACTTC,15,TRBD2,NA,TRBJ2-7,TRBV29-1
CASSYAREQYF,TGTGCCAGCAGTTACGCTCGGGAGCAGTACTTC,11,NA,NA,TRBJ2-7,TRBV6-2/TRBV6-3
CASSQTWGHEKLFF,TGTGCCAGCAGCCAAACTTGGGGGCATGAAAAACTGTTTTTT,14,NA,NA,TRBJ1-4,TRBV3-1/TRBV3-2
CASNRGQGYEKLFF,TGTGCCAGCAATCGCGGACAGGGGTATGAAAAACTGTTTTTT,14,TRBD1,NA,TRBJ1-4,TRBV2
CAWSVGTGARSFSGNTIYF,TGTGCCTGGAGTGTCGGGACAGGGGCGCGAAGTTTCTCTGGAAACACCATATATTTT,19,TRBD1,once,TRBJ1-3,TRBV30
CASSQVLAKNIQYF,TGTGCCAGTAGCCAGGTGCTAGCCAAAAACATTCAGTACTTC,14,NA,NA,TRBJ2-4,TRBV19
CASSLTGNTGELFF,TGTGCCAGCAGCTTAACGGGGAACACCGGGGAGCTGTTTTTT,14,NA,NA,TRBJ2-2,TRBV7-3
CRTSGEREFGDTQYF,TGCAGAACCTCGGGGGAGCGGGAGTTTGGAGATACGCAGTATTTT,15,TRBD2,NA,TRBJ2-3,TRBV29-1
CASNHPGLAGGPTDTQYF,TGTGCCAGCAACCATCCAGGACTAGCGGGAGGGCCCACAGATACGCAGTATTTT,18,TRBD2,NA,TRBJ2-3,TRBV27
CASSHNRARNEQFF,TGTGCCAGCAGCCATAACAGGGCTCGCAATGAGCAGTTCTTC,14,NA,NA,TRBJ2-1,TRBV5-5
CASSQDRRQGDNEQFF,TGTGCCAGCAGCCAAGATAGGCGACAGGGAGACAATGAGCAGTTCTTC,16,TRBD1,NA,TRBJ2-1,TRBV4-2
CASRGLAGPDTQYF,TGTGCCAGCAGAGGACTAGCGGGGCCAGATACGCAGTATTTT,14,TRBD2,NA,TRBJ2-3,TRBV27
CATSDSSGSSYNEQFF,TGTGCCACCAGTGACTCTAGCGGGAGCAGTTACAATGAGCAGTTCTTC,16,TRBD2,NA,TRBJ2-1,TRBV24-1